Presented here are 17 T cell receptor beta chains from one specimen sequenced in a study of post-analysis software for immune sequencing data. cDNA libraries of TCR beta carried unique molecular identifiers. A single record per CDR3 protein comes from TCRdb applying MiXCR to the PCR reads. The repertoire includes roughly 540,000 distinct CDR3 sequences, 30% to 40% of them detected once, and 6% sits in the top ten. These TCRs are of unknown antigen specificity. General observations from the study: Among roughly 5 TRBV segments more frequent in patients than controls were TRBV5-6, TRBV5-1 and TRBV20-1.

The source material was blood. These receptors all come from a girl between 2 and 17 years old with multiple sclerosis.

CDR3 sequence: CASSFGSGGYNEQFF. The DNA of the CDR3 is TGTGCCAGCAGTTTCGGTAGCGGGGGGTACAATGAGCAGTTCTTC. V gene TRBV28 combines with J gene TRBJ2-1; 10 bases map to TRBD2. V was clipped by 3 bases and J by 4 bases; unmatched bases: 3. The germline CDR1 and CDR2 sequences are MDHEN and SYDVKM. The length of the CDR3 is 15 residues.

This clonotype was counted ten times or more. The gene calls are TRBV20-1 and TRBJ2-1; 10 bases agree with TRBD2. The CDR3 runs 15 residues. The germline V gene has CDR1 DFQATT and CDR2 SNEGSKA (reference sequence). V was clipped by 3 bases and J by 3 bases; unmatched bases: 5. The chain's CDR3 is CSASRLAGGYNEQFF. The CDR3 region has the DNA TGCAGTGCTAGTAGGTTAGCGGGGGGCTACAATGAGCAGTTCTTC.

This clonotype was observed a handful of times. The CDR3 loop reads CASSPPTGAGEKLFF. CDR3 bases: TGTGCCAGCAGCCCCCCGACAGGGGCGGGTGAAAAACTGTTTTTT. The genes are TRBV9 and TRBJ1-4; 8 bases fit TRBD1. The V and J ends lost 4 bases and 7 bases, in that order; junction bases with no gene match: 9. The CDR3 sequence is 15 residues long. Germline V gene data show CDR1 as SGDLS and CDR2 as YYNGEE.

To note about this clonotype: A clone one base away is much larger, so this may be a read error. The genes are TRBV13 and TRBJ2-1; D unclear. This CDR3 has 11 residues. The germline V gene has CDR1 PRHDT and CDR2 FYEKMQ (reference sequence). The germline V and J ends were trimmed by 2 bases and 9 bases, with 5 bases remaining between them. CDR3: CASSLSSEQFF. The CDR3, as DNA: TGTGCCAGCAGCTTATCGAGTGAGCAGTTCTTC.

CDR3 nucleotide sequence: TGTGCCAGCAGTTTCACCGGGACGGGGGAGGCTGGCTACACCTTC. Its translation is CASSFTGTGEAGYTF. The V gene is TRBV6-5, the J gene TRBJ1-2, with D possibly matching TRBD1 (5 bases). Germline assignment: CDR1 MNHEY and CDR2 SVGAGI. The ends were cut back, 4 bases at V and 7 bases at J, with 19 bases in the middle. The CDR3 length is 15 residues.

This chain links TRBV20-1 with TRBJ1-1; 8 bases match TRBD1. The germline V gene encodes CDR1 DFQATT and CDR2 SNEGSKA (reference sequence). CDR3 length equals 11 residues. CDR3: CRSHRGIEAFF. In DNA, the CDR3 is TGCAGATCCCACAGGGGGATTGAAGCTTTCTTT.

The V and J genes are TRBV10-3 and TRBJ2-1, with 16 bases that match TRBD2. V was pared by 4 bases and J by 10 bases, with 28 bases of the junction left unmatched. Germline lookup yields CDR1 ENHRY and CDR2 SYGVKD. The CDR3 runs 23 residues. The CDR3 DNA reads as TGTGCCATCAGTGCCAGGGCCATCGTCGCCGGGACTAGCGGGAGGGCCCGGGGAAGGGAGCAGTTCTTC. It encodes CAISARAIVAGTSGRARGREQFF.

V gene TRBV24-1 combines with J gene TRBJ2-5, with a weak D call TRBD1 (5 bases). The end of the DNA aligns better with TRBJ2-7, so the J call may be wrong. The length of the CDR3 is 13 residues. CDR1 KGHDR and CDR2 SFDVKD come from the germline V gene. The chain's CDR3 is CATSDLQGPEQYF. The CDR3, as DNA: TGTGCCACCAGTGATTTGCAGGGCCCCGAGCAGTACTTC.

V is TRBV10-2 and J is TRBJ2-7; D is undetermined. Germline loops: CDR1 WSHSY, CDR2 SAAADI. V was clipped by 4 bases and J by 3 bases, with 7 bases between them. CDR3 length: 12 residues. The CDR3 nucleotides are TGCGCCAGCAGTGCGGGCCTCTACGAGCAGTACTTC. Translated, it gives CASSAGLYEQYF.

This clonotype has just a few counts. The gene calls are TRBV6-2 or TRBV6-3 and TRBJ2-3, with TRBD2 matching over 12 bases. The CDR3 spans 18 residues. V shed 2 bases and J 1 base; nucleotides not matched to a gene: 7. Per germline, CDR1 MNHEY and CDR2 SVGEGT. The CDR3, as DNA: TGTGCCAGCAGTTACAGGGGGCGACTAGCGGGGGGCACAGATACGCAGTATTTT. Translated, it gives CASSYRGRLAGGTDTQYF.

This chain links TRBV2 with TRBJ1-2; TRBD1 is a possible D gene (5 bases). Trimming cost V 2 bases and J 4 bases, with 11 bases left between them. Germline V gene sequence: CDR1 SNHLY, CDR2 FYNNEI. CDR3 size: 14 residues. The CDR3 region has the DNA TGTGCCAGCAGTGAAACAGGATTCGGCTATGGCTACACCTTC. Translated: CASSETGFGYGYTF.

This CDR3 reads CASSPRRYQETQYF. DNA of the CDR3: TGTGCCAGCAGTCCCCGACGGTATCAAGAGACCCAGTACTTC. V gene TRBV12-3 or TRBV12-4 combines with J gene TRBJ2-5; D gene uncertain. The CDR3 runs to 14 residues. V lost 5 bases to trimming and J lost 2 bases, with 12 bases between them.

This chain uses TRBV6-6 with TRBJ1-6; 10 bases are a match to TRBD1. The CDR3 contains 15 residues. CDR1 is MNHNY and CDR2 is SVGAGI in the germline V gene (reference sequence). V shed 6 bases and J 9 bases; nucleotides not matched to a gene: 8. The DNA for the CDR3 is TGTGCCAGCAGCTCGGGACAGGGGAAGGTTTCACCCCTCCACTTT. Translated, it gives CASSSGQGKVSPLHF.

This clonotype has only a few counts. The chain has TRBV5-4 and TRBJ2-3; a weak D match, TRBD1 (6 bases). The CDR3 has 17 amino acids. V lost 2 bases to trimming and J lost 2 bases, with 18 bases between them. Germline loops: CDR1 SGHNT, CDR2 YYREEE (reference sequence). The CDR3 DNA reads as TGTGCCAGCAGCTTAGGGCAGGGGCTCATCGACACAGATACGCAGTATTTT. As protein: CASSLGQGLIDTDTQYF.

The CDR3 sequence is CSVETSGVTDTQYF. The DNA of the CDR3 is TGCAGCGTTGAAACTAGCGGGGTGACAGATACGCAGTATTTT. The chain recombines TRBV29-1 with TRBJ2-3, with 10 bases lining up with TRBD2. Germline V CDR1 and CDR2: SQVTM, ANQGSEA. The CDR3 is 14 residues long. J was trimmed by 3 bases and V by 2 bases; bases with no gene match: 2.

This clonotype was recorded a few times. The chain employs TRBV11-2 and TRBJ1-5; D remains ambiguous. The CDR3 runs to 13 residues. Deletions cut 0 bases from V and 7 bases from J, with 7 bases between. The germline CDR1 and CDR2 sequences are SGHAT and FQNNGV. DNA for the CDR3: TGTGCCAGCAGCTTAGAGGCCCGACAGCCCCAGCATTTT. This gives the protein CASSLEARQPQHF.

Only a few counts were recorded for this clonotype. The chain's CDR3 is CASSGGDTEAFF. For the CDR3, the DNA is TGCGCCAGCAGCGGGGGAGACACTGAAGCTTTCTTT. This chain uses TRBV5-1 with TRBJ1-1, with D possibly TRBD1 on 5 matching bases. The length of the CDR3 is 12 residues. Deletions cut 4 bases from V and 3 bases from J, with 7 bases between. The V gene's germline CDR1 is SGHRS and CDR2 YFSETQ.